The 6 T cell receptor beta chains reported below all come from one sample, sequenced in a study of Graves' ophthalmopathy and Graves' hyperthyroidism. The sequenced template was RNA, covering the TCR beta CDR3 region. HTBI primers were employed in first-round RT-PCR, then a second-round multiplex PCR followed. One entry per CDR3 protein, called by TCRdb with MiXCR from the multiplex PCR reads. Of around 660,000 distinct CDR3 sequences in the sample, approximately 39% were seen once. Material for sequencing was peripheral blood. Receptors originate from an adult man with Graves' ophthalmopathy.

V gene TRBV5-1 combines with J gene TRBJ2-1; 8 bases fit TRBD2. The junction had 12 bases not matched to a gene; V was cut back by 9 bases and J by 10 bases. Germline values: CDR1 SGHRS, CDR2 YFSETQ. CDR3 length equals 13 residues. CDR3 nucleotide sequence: TGCGCCACCAGGCGGCGGGAGGATGGGGAGCAGTTCTTC. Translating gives CATRRREDGEQFF.

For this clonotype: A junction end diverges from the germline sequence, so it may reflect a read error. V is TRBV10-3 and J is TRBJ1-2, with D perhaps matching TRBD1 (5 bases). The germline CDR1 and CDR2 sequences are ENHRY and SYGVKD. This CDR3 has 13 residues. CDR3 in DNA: TGTGCCATCACCGCCGAGGACAATCTGGCTTCGGACTTC. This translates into CAITAEDNLASDF.

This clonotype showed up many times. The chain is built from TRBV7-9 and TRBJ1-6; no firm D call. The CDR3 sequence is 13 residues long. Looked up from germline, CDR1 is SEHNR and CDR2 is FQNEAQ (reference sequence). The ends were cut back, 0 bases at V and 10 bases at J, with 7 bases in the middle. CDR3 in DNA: TGTGCCAGCAGCTTAGCTGGGGAATCACCCCTCCACTTT. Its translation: CASSLAGESPLHF.

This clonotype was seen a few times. CDR3 DNA: TGTGCCAGCAGTACAGGGGGAATGAACACTGAAGCTTTCTTT. The encoded protein is CASSTGGMNTEAFF. The V call is TRBV12-3 or TRBV12-4, the J call TRBJ1-1; 8 bases map to TRBD1. V gave up 5 bases and J gave up 0 bases; unmatched junction bases: 2. The CDR3 loop spans 14 amino acids.

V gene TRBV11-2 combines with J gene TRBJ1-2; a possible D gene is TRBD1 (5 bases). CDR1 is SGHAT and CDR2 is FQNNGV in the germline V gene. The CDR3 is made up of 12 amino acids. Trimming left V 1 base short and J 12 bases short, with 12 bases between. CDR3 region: CASSLGGDAHTF. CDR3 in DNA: TGTGCCAGCAGCTTAGGGGGGGATGCGCACACCTTC. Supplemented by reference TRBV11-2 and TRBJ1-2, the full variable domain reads EAGVAQSPRYKIIEKRQSVAFWCNPISGHATLYWYQQILGQGPKLLIQFQNNGVVDDSQLPKDRFSAERLKGVDSTLKIQPAKLEDSAVYLCASSLGGDAHTFGSGTRLTVV.

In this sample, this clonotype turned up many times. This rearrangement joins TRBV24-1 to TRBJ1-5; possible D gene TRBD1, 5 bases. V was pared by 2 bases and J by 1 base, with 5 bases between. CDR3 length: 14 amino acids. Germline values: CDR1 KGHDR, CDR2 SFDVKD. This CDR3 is CATSDWDSNQPQHF. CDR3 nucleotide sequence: TGTGCCACCAGTGATTGGGACAGCAATCAGCCCCAGCATTTT.